The rows below give T cell receptor beta chains drawn from one sample of a study. TCRdb reprocessed the RT-PCR reads with MiXCR, giving one entry per CDR3 protein. The table lists around 700,000 distinct CDR3 sequences, over 12% of them singletons, with roughly 3.9% in the top ten. Sequenced material: memory CD4+ T cells from blood. All receptors come from a female donor in good health, serving as a healthy control. Each CDR3 is given with its conserved first and last residue. D genes are given only for firm matches. Size values are once, few and many counts, or a class for expanded clones, and some rows have none.

clone_size: -
v_call: TRBV7-3
j_call: TRBJ1-5
d_call: TRBD1
cdr3_aa: CASSIDRDQPQHF
cdr3_nt: TGTGCCAGCAGCATTGACAGGGATCAGCCCCAGCATTTT

clone_size: -
v_call: TRBV12-3/TRBV12-4
j_call: TRBJ1-4
d_call: TRBD1
cdr3_aa: CASGRQGFGEKLFF
cdr3_nt: TGTGCCAGCGGTCGACAGGGGTTCGGTGAAAAACTGTTTTTT

clone_size: many
v_call: TRBV20-1
j_call: TRBJ2-7
d_call: TRBD2
cdr3_aa: CSARMVTSGSGEQYF
cdr3_nt: TGCAGTGCTAGAATGGTGACTAGCGGGTCCGGCGAGCAGTACTTC

clone_size: few
v_call: TRBV5-6
j_call: TRBJ2-7
d_call: -
cdr3_aa: CASSLAELPAFF
cdr3_nt: TGTGCCAGCAGCTTGGCCGAGCTCCCTGCCTTCTTC

clone_size: -
v_call: TRBV15
j_call: TRBJ1-5
d_call: TRBD1
cdr3_aa: CATSRLGTVYQPQHF
cdr3_nt: TGTGCCACCAGCAGACTTGGGACAGTATATCAGCCCCAGCATTTT

clone_size: -
v_call: TRBV6-2/TRBV6-3
j_call: TRBJ1-5
d_call: TRBD1
cdr3_aa: CASTPTGNQPQHF
cdr3_nt: TGTGCCAGCACTCCGACAGGGAACCAGCCCCAGCATTTT

clone_size: once
v_call: TRBV18
j_call: TRBJ2-7
d_call: -
cdr3_aa: CASSPTGLLEQYF
cdr3_nt: TGTGCCAGCTCACCAACCGGGTTGTTGGAGCAGTACTTC

clone_size: once
v_call: TRBV28
j_call: TRBJ1-4
d_call: -
cdr3_aa: CASNQQGVEKLFF
cdr3_nt: TGTGCCAGCAACCAACAGGGTGTTGAAAAACTGTTTTTT

clone_size: -
v_call: TRBV27
j_call: TRBJ2-5
d_call: TRBD2
cdr3_aa: CASSKTLAGRGETQYF
cdr3_nt: TGTGCCAGCAGCAAAACTCTAGCGGGAAGAGGAGAGACCCAGTACTTC

clone_size: many
v_call: TRBV9
j_call: TRBJ2-7
d_call: TRBD2
cdr3_aa: CASSVGAGGREQYF
cdr3_nt: TGTGCCAGCAGCGTAGGAGCGGGAGGTAGAGAGCAGTACTTC

clone_size: few
v_call: TRBV6-1
j_call: TRBJ1-6
d_call: -
cdr3_aa: CASSEGPKTPLHF
cdr3_nt: TGTGCCAGCAGTGAAGGCCCCAAAACGCCCCTCCACTTT

clone_size: -
v_call: TRBV20-1
j_call: TRBJ2-3
d_call: -
cdr3_aa: CSAADSFSTDTQYF
cdr3_nt: TGCAGTGCCGCGGACTCGTTTAGCACAGATACGCAGTATTTT

clone_size: few
v_call: TRBV5-1
j_call: TRBJ2-7
d_call: -
cdr3_aa: CASSLEFDPYEQYF
cdr3_nt: TGCGCCAGCAGCTTGGAATTTGATCCGTACGAGCAGTACTTC

clone_size: few
v_call: TRBV10-3
j_call: TRBJ1-6
d_call: -
cdr3_aa: CAISEDRAGAPLHF
cdr3_nt: TGTGCCATCAGTGAAGACCGAGCTGGGGCACCCCTCCACTTT

clone_size: few
v_call: TRBV24-1
j_call: TRBJ1-2
d_call: -
cdr3_aa: CATSDPGYPGYTF
cdr3_nt: TGTGCCACCAGTGATCCCGGGTACCCTGGCTACACCTTC

clone_size: few
v_call: TRBV12-3/TRBV12-4
j_call: TRBJ2-2
d_call: TRBD2
cdr3_aa: CASSSSGGVTGELFF
cdr3_nt: TGTGCCAGCAGTTCTAGCGGGGGGGTCACCGGGGAGCTGTTTTTT

clone_size: few
v_call: TRBV15
j_call: TRBJ2-1
d_call: -
cdr3_aa: CATSRDANEQFF
cdr3_nt: TGTGCCACCAGCAGAGACGCCAATGAGCAGTTCTTC

clone_size: -
v_call: TRBV20-1
j_call: TRBJ1-4
d_call: TRBD1
cdr3_aa: CSARPGQGEEKLFF
cdr3_nt: TGCAGTGCTAGACCGGGACAGGGTGAGGAAAAACTGTTTTTT

clone_size: -
v_call: TRBV28
j_call: TRBJ1-1
d_call: -
cdr3_aa: CASRRSGLPEAFF
cdr3_nt: TGTGCCAGCAGACGATCGGGGTTACCTGAAGCTTTCTTT

clone_size: few
v_call: TRBV15
j_call: TRBJ1-1
d_call: -
cdr3_aa: CATSYPGGGGPNTEAFF
cdr3_nt: TGTGCCACCAGCTATCCCGGGGGGGGCGGCCCGAACACTGAAGCTTTCTTT

clone_size: many
v_call: TRBV6-6
j_call: TRBJ2-7
d_call: TRBD1
cdr3_aa: CASSYDRNRGSEQYF
cdr3_nt: TGTGCCAGCAGTTACGACCGCAACAGGGGTAGCGAGCAGTACTTC

clone_size: few
v_call: TRBV5-6
j_call: TRBJ1-2
d_call: TRBD1
cdr3_aa: CASSWGTGGNYGYTF
cdr3_nt: TGTGCCAGCAGCTGGGGGACAGGGGGTAACTATGGCTACACCTTC

clone_size: -
v_call: TRBV9
j_call: TRBJ2-7
d_call: TRBD1
cdr3_aa: CASSKRSGGTGDEQYF
cdr3_nt: TGTGCCAGCAGCAAGAGGAGTGGCGGGACAGGTGACGAGCAGTACTTC

clone_size: -
v_call: TRBV20-1
j_call: TRBJ1-1
d_call: TRBD1
cdr3_aa: CSALRDRGLGEAFF
cdr3_nt: TGCAGTGCTTTGAGGGACAGGGGGCTTGGTGAAGCTTTCTTT

clone_size: few
v_call: TRBV28
j_call: TRBJ1-5
d_call: -
cdr3_aa: CASSPPAGSNQPQHF
cdr3_nt: TGTGCCAGCAGCCCTCCCGCAGGGAGCAATCAGCCCCAGCATTTT

clone_size: -
v_call: TRBV7-2
j_call: TRBJ2-5
d_call: -
cdr3_aa: CASSLADLETQYF
cdr3_nt: TGTGCCAGCAGCTTAGCGGATTTGGAGACCCAGTACTTC

clone_size: many
v_call: TRBV7-2
j_call: TRBJ2-3
d_call: TRBD1
cdr3_aa: CASSFRDRSTDTQYF
cdr3_nt: TGTGCCAGCAGCTTCCGGGACAGGAGCACAGATACGCAGTATTTT

clone_size: -
v_call: TRBV20-1
j_call: TRBJ2-1
d_call: -
cdr3_aa: CSARMRQRGFNEQFF
cdr3_nt: TGCAGTGCTAGAATGAGACAAAGGGGGTTCAATGAGCAGTTCTTC

clone_size: many
v_call: TRBV28
j_call: TRBJ2-5
d_call: -
cdr3_aa: CASSPPRRLYQETQYF
cdr3_nt: TGTGCCAGCAGCCCACCCCGTAGGCTGTACCAAGAGACCCAGTACTTC

clone_size: few
v_call: TRBV11-2
j_call: TRBJ2-7
d_call: -
cdr3_aa: CASSLNRDHEQYF
cdr3_nt: TGTGCCAGCAGCTTAAACAGGGACCACGAGCAGTACTTC

clone_size: many
v_call: TRBV7-9
j_call: TRBJ2-5
d_call: -
cdr3_aa: CASSFNAGETQYF
cdr3_nt: TGTGCCAGCAGCTTTAACGCGGGAGAGACCCAGTACTTC

clone_size: -
v_call: TRBV24-1
j_call: TRBJ2-7
d_call: -
cdr3_aa: CATSDPAHSLEQYF
cdr3_nt: TGTGCCACCAGTGATCCTGCCCACTCCCTGGAGCAGTACTTC

clone_size: -
v_call: TRBV7-9
j_call: TRBJ1-5
d_call: -
cdr3_aa: CASSPSGSPNQPQHF
cdr3_nt: TGTGCCAGCAGCCCTTCCGGCAGCCCCAATCAGCCCCAGCATTTT

clone_size: many
v_call: TRBV20-1
j_call: TRBJ2-5
d_call: TRBD2
cdr3_aa: CSARVLAGGVETQYF
cdr3_nt: TGCAGTGCTAGAGTACTAGCGGGAGGCGTAGAGACCCAGTACTTC

clone_size: -
v_call: TRBV19
j_call: TRBJ2-2
d_call: TRBD1
cdr3_aa: CASSGPGQGAPPGELFF
cdr3_nt: TGTGCCAGTAGTGGACCGGGACAGGGGGCGCCGCCCGGGGAGCTGTTTTTT

clone_size: few
v_call: TRBV30
j_call: TRBJ1-5
d_call: -
cdr3_aa: CAWSTDSAHNQPQHF
cdr3_nt: TGTGCCTGGAGCACAGACAGTGCCCACAATCAGCCCCAGCATTTT

clone_size: -
v_call: TRBV19
j_call: TRBJ2-1
d_call: -
cdr3_aa: CASSIGDNPYNEQFF
cdr3_nt: TGTGCCAGTAGTATAGGGGACAATCCCTACAATGAGCAGTTCTTC

clone_size: many
v_call: TRBV27
j_call: TRBJ1-6
d_call: -
cdr3_aa: CASSPPPGRQNSPLHF
cdr3_nt: TGTGCCAGCAGTCCACCTCCGGGACGGCAGAATTCACCCCTCCACTTT

clone_size: -
v_call: TRBV9
j_call: TRBJ2-1
d_call: -
cdr3_aa: CASSPTFGEQFF
cdr3_nt: TGTGCCAGCAGCCCCACCTTTGGTGAGCAGTTCTTC

clone_size: few
v_call: TRBV7-8
j_call: TRBJ1-4
d_call: TRBD1
cdr3_aa: CASSFDSRDRAEKLFF
cdr3_nt: TGTGCCAGCAGCTTCGACTCCCGGGACAGGGCTGAAAAACTGTTTTTT

clone_size: -
v_call: TRBV7-3
j_call: TRBJ2-3
d_call: -
cdr3_aa: CASSREYGSTDTQYF
cdr3_nt: TGTGCCAGCAGCCGGGAGTACGGGTCTACAGATACGCAGTATTTT

clone_size: many
v_call: TRBV10-3
j_call: TRBJ1-6
d_call: -
cdr3_aa: CAISPVTGGSYNSPLHF
cdr3_nt: TGTGCCATCAGCCCCGTGACAGGAGGGTCCTATAATTCACCCCTCCACTTT

clone_size: many
v_call: TRBV10-3
j_call: TRBJ2-7
d_call: TRBD1
cdr3_aa: CAISEGKGARASYEQYF
cdr3_nt: TGTGCCATCAGTGAGGGTAAGGGGGCGCGAGCCTCCTACGAGCAGTACTTC

clone_size: few
v_call: TRBV15
j_call: TRBJ2-3
d_call: -
cdr3_aa: CATSTSPGASTDTQYF
cdr3_nt: TGTGCCACCAGCACCAGCCCGGGGGCCAGCACAGATACGCAGTATTTT

clone_size: few
v_call: TRBV20-1
j_call: TRBJ2-3
d_call: TRBD1
cdr3_aa: CTPREGAKDTQYF
cdr3_nt: TGCACCCCTCGTGAGGGGGCGAAAGATACGCAGTATTTT

clone_size: few
v_call: TRBV7-7
j_call: TRBJ2-1
d_call: -
cdr3_aa: CASSLSSSDNEQFF
cdr3_nt: TGTGCCAGCAGCTTAAGCTCTAGCGACAATGAGCAGTTCTTC